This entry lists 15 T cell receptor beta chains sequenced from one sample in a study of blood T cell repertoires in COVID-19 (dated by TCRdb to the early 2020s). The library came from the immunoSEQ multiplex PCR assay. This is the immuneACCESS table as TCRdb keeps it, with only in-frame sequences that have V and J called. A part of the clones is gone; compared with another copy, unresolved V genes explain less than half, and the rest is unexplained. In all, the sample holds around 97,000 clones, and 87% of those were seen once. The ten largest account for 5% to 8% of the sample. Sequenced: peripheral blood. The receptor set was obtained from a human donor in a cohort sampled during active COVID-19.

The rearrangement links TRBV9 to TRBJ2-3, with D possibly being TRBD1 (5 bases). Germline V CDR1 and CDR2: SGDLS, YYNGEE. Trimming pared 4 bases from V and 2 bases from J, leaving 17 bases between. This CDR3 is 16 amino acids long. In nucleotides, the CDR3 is TGTGCCAGCAGCCCGAGGCCAACAGGACACACAGATACGCAGTATTTT. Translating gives CASSPRPTGHTDTQYF.

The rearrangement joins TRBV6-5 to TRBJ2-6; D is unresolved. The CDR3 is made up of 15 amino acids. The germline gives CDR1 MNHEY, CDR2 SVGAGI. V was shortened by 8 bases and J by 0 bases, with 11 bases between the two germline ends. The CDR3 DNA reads TGTGCCAGCGGGCCCCTGGGCTCTGGGGCCAACGTCCTGACTTTC. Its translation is CASGPLGSGANVLTF.

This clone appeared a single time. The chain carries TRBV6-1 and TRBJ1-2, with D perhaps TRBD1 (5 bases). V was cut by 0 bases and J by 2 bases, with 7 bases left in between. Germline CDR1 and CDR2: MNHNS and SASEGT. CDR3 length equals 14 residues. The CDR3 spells CASSEARANYGYTF. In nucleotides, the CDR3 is TGTGCCAGCAGTGAAGCCAGGGCCAACTATGGCTACACCTTC.

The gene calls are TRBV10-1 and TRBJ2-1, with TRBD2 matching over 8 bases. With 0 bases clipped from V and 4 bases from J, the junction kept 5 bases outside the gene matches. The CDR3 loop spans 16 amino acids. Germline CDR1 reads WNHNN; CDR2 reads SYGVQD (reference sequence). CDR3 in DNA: TGCGCCAGCAGTGAGTCGAGCGGGAGAGGTTACAATGAGCAGTTCTTC. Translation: CASSESSGRGYNEQFF.

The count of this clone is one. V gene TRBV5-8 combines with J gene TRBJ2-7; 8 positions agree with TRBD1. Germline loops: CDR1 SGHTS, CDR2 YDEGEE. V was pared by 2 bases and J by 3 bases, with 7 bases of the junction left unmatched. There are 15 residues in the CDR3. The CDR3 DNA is TGTGCCAGCAGCTTTCCCCCAGGGGGCGTCTACGAGCAGTACTTC. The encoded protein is CASSFPPGGVYEQYF.

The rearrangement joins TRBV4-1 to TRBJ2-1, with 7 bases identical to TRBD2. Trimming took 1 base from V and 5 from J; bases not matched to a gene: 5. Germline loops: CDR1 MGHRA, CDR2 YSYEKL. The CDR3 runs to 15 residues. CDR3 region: CASSQVGLADNEQFF. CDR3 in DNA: TGCGCCAGCAGCCAAGTTGGGCTAGCGGACAATGAGCAGTTCTTC.

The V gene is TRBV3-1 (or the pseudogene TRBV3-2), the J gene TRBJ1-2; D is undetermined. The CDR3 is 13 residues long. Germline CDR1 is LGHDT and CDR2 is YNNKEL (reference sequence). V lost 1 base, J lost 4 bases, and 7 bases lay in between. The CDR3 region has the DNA TGTGCCAGCAGCCAAGGCCGGAGCTATGGCTACACCTTC. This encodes CASSQGRSYGYTF.

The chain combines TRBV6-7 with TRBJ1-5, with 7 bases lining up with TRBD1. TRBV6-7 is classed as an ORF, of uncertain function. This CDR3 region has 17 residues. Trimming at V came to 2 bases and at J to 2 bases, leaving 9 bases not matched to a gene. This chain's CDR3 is CASSYRFDRVCNQPQHF. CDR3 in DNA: TGTGCCAGCAGTTACCGCTTCGACAGGGTTTGCAATCAGCCCCAGCATTTT.

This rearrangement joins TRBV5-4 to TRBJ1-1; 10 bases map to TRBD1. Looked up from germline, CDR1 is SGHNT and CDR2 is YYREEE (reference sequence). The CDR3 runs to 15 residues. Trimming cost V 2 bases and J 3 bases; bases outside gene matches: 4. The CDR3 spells CASSFGTGEDTEAFF. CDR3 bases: TGTGCCAGCAGCTTTGGGACAGGGGAGGACACTGAAGCTTTCTTT.

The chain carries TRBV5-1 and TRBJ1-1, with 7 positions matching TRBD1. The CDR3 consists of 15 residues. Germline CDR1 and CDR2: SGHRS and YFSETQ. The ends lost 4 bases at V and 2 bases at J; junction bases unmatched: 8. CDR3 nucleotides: TGCGCCAGCAGCCCCCGACAGGGAATTAACACTGAAGCTTTCTTT. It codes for CASSPRQGINTEAFF.

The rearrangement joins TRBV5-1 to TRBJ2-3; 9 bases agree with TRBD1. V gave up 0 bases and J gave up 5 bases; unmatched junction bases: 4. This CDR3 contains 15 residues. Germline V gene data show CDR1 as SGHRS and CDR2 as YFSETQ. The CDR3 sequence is CASSLEGTGRDTQYF. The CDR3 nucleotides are TGCGCCAGCAGCTTGGAGGGGACAGGGAGAGATACGCAGTATTTT.

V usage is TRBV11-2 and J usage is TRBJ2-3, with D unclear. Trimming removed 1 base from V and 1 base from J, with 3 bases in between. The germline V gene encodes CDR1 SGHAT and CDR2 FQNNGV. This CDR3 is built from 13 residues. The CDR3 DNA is TGTGCCAGCAGCTTAGCGGGCACAGATACGCAGTATTTT. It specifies CASSLAGTDTQYF.

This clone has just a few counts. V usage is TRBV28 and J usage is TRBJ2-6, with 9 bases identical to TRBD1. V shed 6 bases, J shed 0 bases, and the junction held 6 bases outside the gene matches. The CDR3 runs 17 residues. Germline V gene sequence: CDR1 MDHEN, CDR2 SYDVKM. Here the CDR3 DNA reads TGTGCCAGCAGGGCCGGGACAGGGAGCTCTGGGGCCAACGTCCTGACTTTC. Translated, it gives CASRAGTGSSGANVLTF.

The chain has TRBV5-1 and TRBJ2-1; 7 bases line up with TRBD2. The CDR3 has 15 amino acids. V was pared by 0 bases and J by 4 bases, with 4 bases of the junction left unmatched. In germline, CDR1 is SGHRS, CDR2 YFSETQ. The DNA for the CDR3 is TGCGCCAGCAGCTTGGGGGGACTATTATACAATGAGCAGTTCTTC. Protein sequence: CASSLGGLLYNEQFF.

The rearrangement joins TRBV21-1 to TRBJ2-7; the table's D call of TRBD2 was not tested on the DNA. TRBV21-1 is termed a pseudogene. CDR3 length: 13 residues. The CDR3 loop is CASIEGLIYEQYF. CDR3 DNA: TGTGCCAGCATCGAAGGACTGATCTACGAGCAGTACTTC.